This TCR beta chain was sequenced for a study of T cell changes during pregnancy in multiple sclerosis. The CDR3 runs to 15 residues. Trimming pared 2 bases from V and 2 bases from J, leaving 7 bases between. Germline lookup yields CDR1 MNHNY and CDR2 SVGAGI (reference sequence). This clone was observed a single time. TCRdb's table, derived via immunoSEQ multiplex PCR, lists solely in-frame clones and lacks some. This table has roughly 84,000 clones, just over 90% appearing once. The rearrangement uses TRBV6-6 and TRBJ2-6; unclear D gene. This TCR was recovered from a female donor in good health, enrolled as a control in a pregnancy study. The input for sequencing was peripheral blood, taken in the third trimester of pregnancy. The CDR3 bases are TGTGCCAGCAGTTACCCCACAACTGGGGCCAACGTCCTGACTTTC. It codes for CASSYPTTGANVLTF.